Shown below are 17 T cell receptor beta chains from a single sample sequenced in a study of T-cell memory formation after mild COVID-19. One entry per CDR3 protein, called by TCRdb with MiXCR from the 5' RACE reads. The table records about 140,000 distinct CDR3 sequences, approximately 6% of them present only once. Sequenced input: PBMCs or a T cell subset sorted from them (not recorded which). These receptor sequences come from an adult woman who had mild COVID-19 (a few samples of this study predate the infection). Cell type and time point are not known.

This chain uses TRBV20-1 with TRBJ1-2; tentatively, D is TRBD1 (5 bases). Deletions cut 0 bases from V and 6 bases from J, with 17 bases between. Germline V gene data show CDR1 as DFQATT and CDR2 as SNEGSKA (reference sequence). This CDR3 spans 15 amino acids. This CDR3 is CSARDLNRGGDGYTF. The CDR3, as DNA: TGCAGTGCTAGAGATCTTAATAGGGGAGGGGATGGCTACACCTTC.

This clonotype was recorded at least ten times. The V and J genes are TRBV4-1 and TRBJ1-2; D perhaps matches TRBD1 (5 bases). The CDR3 runs to 16 residues. V lost 1 base and J lost 2, with 14 bases in between. Germline V gene sequence: CDR1 MGHRA, CDR2 YSYEKL. The chain's CDR3 is CASSQAPGTLNYGYTF. The CDR3 DNA is TGCGCCAGCAGCCAAGCCCCAGGGACTTTAAACTATGGCTACACCTTC.

The sample holds many counts of this clonotype. The chain uses TRBV29-1 and TRBJ2-7; no reliable D call. V lost 5 bases and J lost 1, with 15 bases in between. There are 14 residues in the CDR3. Germline loops: CDR1 SQVTM, CDR2 ANQGSEA. Written as DNA, the CDR3 is TGCAGCGTTTGGCCCGCCGGCCCGTCCTACGAGCAGTACTTC. This translates into CSVWPAGPSYEQYF.

This clonotype was recorded at least ten times. This chain connects TRBV7-2 to TRBJ2-7; TRBD1 aligns across 8 bases. This CDR3 contains 15 residues. CDR1 SGHTA and CDR2 FQGNSA come from the germline V gene. V gave up 6 bases and J gave up 1 base; unmatched junction bases: 8. CDR3 sequence (DNA): TGTGCCAGCAGACGGACAGGGAAGGGGTCCTACGAGCAGTACTTC. It is translated as CASRRTGKGSYEQYF.

The table lists this clonotype with a few counts. This rearrangement joins TRBV5-4 to TRBJ1-2; TRBD1 matches at 8 bases. V shed 1 base, J shed 3 bases, and the junction held 5 bases outside the gene matches. The germline V gene has CDR1 SGHNT and CDR2 YYREEE (reference sequence). CDR3 length equals 15 residues. CDR3 in amino acids: CASSLSRGLDYGYTF. CDR3 bases: TGTGCCAGCAGCTTGAGCAGGGGGCTTGACTATGGCTACACCTTC.

In its sample, this clonotype was seen many times. J is TRBJ2-1 and V is TRBV12-3 or TRBV12-4; D is ambiguous. The CDR3 covers 19 residues. V was pared by 5 bases and J by 0 bases, with 23 bases between. The CDR3 spells CASSPARWEQTNSYNEQFF. DNA for the CDR3: TGTGCCAGCAGTCCCGCCCGCTGGGAACAGACGAACTCCTACAATGAGCAGTTCTTC.

The chain recombines TRBV12-3 or TRBV12-4 with TRBJ2-3, with 8 bases identical to TRBD2. The CDR3 has 15 amino acids. V trimming: 6 bases; J trimming: 4 bases; junction bases outside the gene matches: 9. The CDR3 DNA reads as TGTGCCAGCAGCCCGGGAGGGAGGTTTTCAGATACGCAGTATTTT. Its translation is CASSPGGRFSDTQYF.

This clonotype has just a few counts. The rearrangement uses TRBV24-1 and TRBJ1-1; 8 bases align to TRBD1. The V and J ends lost 7 bases and 1 base, in that order; junction bases with no gene match: 1. Germline CDR1 and CDR2: KGHDR and SFDVKD. This CDR3 is 13 amino acids long. CDR3 in DNA: TGTGCCACCAGCGGGACAGGGAACACTGAAGCTTTCTTT. Protein product: CATSGTGNTEAFF.

This chain links TRBV7-2 with TRBJ2-7; 8 bases fit TRBD1. The CDR3 runs to 16 residues. CDR1 is SGHTA and CDR2 is FQGNSA in the germline V gene. J was trimmed by 7 bases and V by 5 bases; bases with no gene match: 16. The CDR3: CASSPQSGQVRGEQYF. The DNA of the CDR3 is TGTGCCAGCAGCCCTCAATCGGGACAGGTCCGGGGGGAGCAGTACTTC.

This clonotype has ten or more counts. As DNA, the CDR3 is TGTGCCAGCAGCCTCCTCAAAGCCGGGGGACCTAATTCACCCCTCCACTTT. It specifies CASSLLKAGGPNSPLHF. The chain links TRBV3-1 to TRBJ1-6; perhaps TRBD1 as D (5 bases). Germline values: CDR1 LGHDT, CDR2 YNNKEL (reference sequence). Trimming stripped 4 bases from V and 6 bases from J, with 19 bases between. The CDR3 has 17 amino acids.

In this sample, this clonotype turned up many times. The chain employs TRBV6-6 and TRBJ1-2; 7 bases align to TRBD1. This CDR3 comprises 15 residues. Germline V gene sequence: CDR1 MNHNY, CDR2 SVGAGI (reference sequence). V was pared by 8 bases and J by 0 bases, with 9 bases of the junction left unmatched. The CDR3: CASLEGALSNYGYTF. CDR3 sequence (DNA): TGTGCCAGCCTAGAGGGGGCCCTCTCTAACTATGGCTACACCTTC.

This clonotype was counted only a few times. J is TRBJ2-7 and V is TRBV12-3 or TRBV12-4; D perhaps matches TRBD1 (5 bases). The CDR3 spans 12 residues. V was cut by 8 bases and J by 1 base, with 9 bases left in between. The CDR3 region is CASARQSYEQYF. For the CDR3, the DNA is TGTGCCAGCGCCCGACAGTCCTACGAGCAGTACTTC.

This clonotype was observed at least ten times. The chain combines TRBV20-1 with TRBJ2-2, with unresolved D. Germline V lookup: CDR1 DFQATT, CDR2 SNEGSKA (reference sequence). The CDR3 is 15 residues long. Trimming took off 6 bases at V and 1 base at J, with 15 bases between the two ends. The CDR3 here is CSASPAGLNTGELFF. As DNA, the CDR3 is TGCAGTGCCTCCCCGGCCGGCCTGAACACCGGGGAGCTGTTTTTT.

This clonotype was counted ten times or more. The rearrangement joins TRBV5-1 to TRBJ2-1, with 11 bases that match TRBD1. Trimming took 4 bases from V and 4 from J; bases not matched to a gene: 7. Germline CDR1 is SGHRS and CDR2 is YFSETQ. The CDR3 is 16 amino acids. Written as DNA, the CDR3 is TGCGCCAGCAGCACATCCGGGACAGGGGGATACAATGAGCAGTTCTTC. As protein: CASSTSGTGGYNEQFF. Supplemented by reference TRBV5-1 and TRBJ2-1, the full variable domain reads KAGVTQTPRYLIKTRGQQVTLSCSPISGHRSVSWYQQTPGQGLQFLFEYFSETQRNKGNFPGRFSGRQFSNSRSEMNVSTLELGDSALYLCASSTSGTGGYNEQFFGPGTRLTVL.

This clonotype was picked up many times. The chain uses TRBV5-1 and TRBJ2-5; TRBD2 matches at 10 bases. This CDR3 comprises 15 residues. In germline, CDR1 is SGHRS, CDR2 YFSETQ. The ends lost 3 bases at V and 3 bases at J; junction bases unmatched: 5. The CDR3 loop is CASSSGTSVEETQYF. CDR3 DNA: TGCGCCAGCAGCTCAGGGACTAGCGTAGAAGAGACCCAGTACTTC.

The rearrangement links TRBV12-3 or TRBV12-4 to TRBJ2-7; 9 positions match TRBD1. The J segment lost 2 bases and the V segment lost 7 bases, leaving 12 bases of the junction unmatched. The CDR3 length is 16 residues. CDR3 protein: CASNNLAGQGTYEQYF. The CDR3 region has the DNA TGTGCCAGCAACAATCTCGCGGGACAGGGTACCTACGAGCAGTACTTC.

Of note for this clonotype: An end of the junction differs from the germline gene, which may be a read error. The V gene is TRBV6-5, the J gene TRBJ2-1; possible D gene TRBD2, 5 bases. The germline gives CDR1 MNHEY, CDR2 SVGAGI. The CDR3 consists of 15 residues. CDR3 nucleotides: TGTGACAGCAGTTACTCGACGGGAAGTAGAAATGAGCAGTTCTTC. It is translated as CDSSYSTGSRNEQFF.